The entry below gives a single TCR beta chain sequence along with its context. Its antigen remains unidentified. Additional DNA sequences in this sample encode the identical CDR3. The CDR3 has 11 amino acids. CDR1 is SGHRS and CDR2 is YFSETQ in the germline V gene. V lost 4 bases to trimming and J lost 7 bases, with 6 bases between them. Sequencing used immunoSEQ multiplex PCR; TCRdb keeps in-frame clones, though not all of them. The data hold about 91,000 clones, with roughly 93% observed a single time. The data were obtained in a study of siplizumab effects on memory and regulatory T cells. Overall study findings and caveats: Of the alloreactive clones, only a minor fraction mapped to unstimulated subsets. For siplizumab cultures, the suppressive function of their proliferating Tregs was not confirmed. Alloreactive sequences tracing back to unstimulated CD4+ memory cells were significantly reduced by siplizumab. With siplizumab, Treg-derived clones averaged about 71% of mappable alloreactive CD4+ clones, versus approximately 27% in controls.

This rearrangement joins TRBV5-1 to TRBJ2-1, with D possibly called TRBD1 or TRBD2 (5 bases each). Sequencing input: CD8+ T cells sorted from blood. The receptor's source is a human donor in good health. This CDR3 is CASSGGNEQFF. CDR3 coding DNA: TGCGCCAGCAGCGGGGGAAATGAGCAGTTCTTC.